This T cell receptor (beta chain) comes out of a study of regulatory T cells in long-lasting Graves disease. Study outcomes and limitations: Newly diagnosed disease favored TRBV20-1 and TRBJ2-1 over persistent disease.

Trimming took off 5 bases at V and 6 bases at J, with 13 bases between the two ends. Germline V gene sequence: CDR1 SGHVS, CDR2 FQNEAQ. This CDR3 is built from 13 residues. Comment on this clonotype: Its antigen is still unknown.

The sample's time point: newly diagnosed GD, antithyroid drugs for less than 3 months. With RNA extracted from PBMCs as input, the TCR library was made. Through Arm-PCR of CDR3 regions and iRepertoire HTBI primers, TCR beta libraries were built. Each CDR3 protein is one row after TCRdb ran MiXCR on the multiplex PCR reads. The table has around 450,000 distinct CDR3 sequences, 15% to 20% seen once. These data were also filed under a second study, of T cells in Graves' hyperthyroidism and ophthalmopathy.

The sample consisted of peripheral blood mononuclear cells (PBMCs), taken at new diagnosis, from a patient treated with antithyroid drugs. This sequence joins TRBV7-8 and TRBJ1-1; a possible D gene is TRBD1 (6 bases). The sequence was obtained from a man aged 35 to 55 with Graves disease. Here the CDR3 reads CASSATGFPEAFF. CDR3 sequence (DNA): TGTGCCAGCAGCGCCACAGGGTTCCCTGAAGCTTTCTTT.